A single sample is the source of the 20 T cell receptor beta chains below, sequenced in a study of T cells in Graves' hyperthyroidism and ophthalmopathy. Amplification yielded TCR beta CDR3 regions, with RNA transcripts as the source. TCR CDR3 underwent first-round RT-PCR with the HTBI primer set. TCRdb re-called the multiplex PCR reads through MiXCR, storing one row per CDR3 protein. The table shows about 560,000 distinct CDR3 sequences, with approximately 14% occurring only once. The sequenced sample consisted of blood. These receptors all come from a woman in her thirties with Graves' hyperthyroidism.

This clonotype has ten or more counts. The chain uses TRBV30 and TRBJ2-1; 8 bases agree with TRBD2. Germline V gives CDR1 GTSNPN, CDR2 SVGIG (reference sequence). The CDR3 extends over 15 amino acids. Germline trimming cut 0 bases from V and 4 bases from J; bases unmatched to any gene: 5. The CDR3 DNA sequence: TGTGCCTGGAGTGTAATAGCGGGATTTTACAATGAGCAGTTCTTC. It is translated as CAWSVIAGFYNEQFF.

This clonotype came up many times. The chain carries TRBV7-3 and TRBJ2-1; no clear D gene. Between the trimmed V and J ends, which lost 5 bases and 4 bases, there was a span of 12 bases. This CDR3 comprises 14 residues. From germline, CDR1 is SGHTA and CDR2 FQGTGA. CDR3 bases: TGTGCCAGCAGCCCCAGTTACCAATACAATGAGCAGTTCTTC. Amino acid sequence: CASSPSYQYNEQFF.

The chain combines TRBV19 with TRBJ2-1, with TRBD2 identical over 14 bases. Trimming cost V 5 bases and J 1 base; bases outside gene matches: 10. The CDR3 is made up of 19 amino acids. Germline V gene data show CDR1 as LNHDA and CDR2 as SQIVND (reference sequence). CDR3 sequence reads: CASSEGLAGALRSYNEQFF. CDR3 nucleotides: TGTGCCAGTAGTGAGGGACTAGCGGGAGCTCTAAGGTCCTACAATGAGCAGTTCTTC.

The chain employs TRBV6-1 and TRBJ2-1; unclear D gene. Germline values: CDR1 MNHNS, CDR2 SASEGT. The V end lost 6 bases, the J end lost 7 bases, and 13 bases lay between the germline ends. This CDR3 has 13 amino acids. The CDR3, as DNA: TGTGCCAGCAGCGACCAAATGGGGAATGAGCAGTTCTTC. This encodes CASSDQMGNEQFF.

This clonotype was seen ten or more times. The rearrangement joins TRBV6-1 to TRBJ1-5; possible D gene TRBD1, 5 bases. V lost 2 bases and J lost 4, with 15 bases in between. CDR1 is MNHNS, CDR2 SASEGT, per germline. The CDR3 runs to 16 residues. The CDR3 DNA follows: TGTGCCAGCAGTGAAACTTGGGGGGGATCTAATCAGCCCCAGCATTTT. The encoded protein is CASSETWGGSNQPQHF.

The CDR3 bases are TGCAGTGCCGCACGGACTAGCGGGAGAGTTAAGAACGGGGAGCTGTTTTTT. Translation gives CSAARTSGRVKNGELFF. V usage is TRBV20-1 and J usage is TRBJ2-2, with 13 bases aligning to TRBD2. J gave up 7 bases and V 6 bases, and 14 bases lay outside the gene matches. Germline CDR1 is DFQATT and CDR2 is SNEGSKA (reference sequence). This CDR3 region has 17 residues.

This chain uses TRBV7-2 with TRBJ1-4; D unclear. The V gene lost 5 bases and the J gene lost 8 bases, with 18 bases spanning the gap. The CDR3 totals 15 residues. CDR1 SGHTA and CDR2 FQGNSA come from the germline V gene. The CDR3 region has the DNA TGTGCCAGCAGCAACGGCCCCCTCGGCCGGGAAAAACTGTTTTTT. Protein sequence: CASSNGPLGREKLFF.

The J gene is TRBJ1-4, the V gene TRBV7-2; the D is unclear. The CDR3 is made up of 16 amino acids. V was clipped by 2 bases and J by 6 bases, with 16 bases between them. Germline CDR1 is SGHTA and CDR2 is FQGNSA. CDR3 in amino acids: CASSLLIPGGDEKLFF. As DNA, the CDR3 is TGTGCCAGCAGCTTATTAATTCCAGGTGGAGATGAAAAACTGTTTTTT.

This clonotype was observed many times. J is TRBJ2-3 and V is TRBV2; D may be TRBD2 (5 bases). Germline CDR1 SNHLY, CDR2 FYNNEI. V was trimmed by 5 bases and J by 2 bases, leaving 14 bases between them. The CDR3 runs to 15 residues. The CDR3 DNA reads as TGTGCCAGCAGTCTAGCCTTTCGGAACACAGATACGCAGTATTTT. It translates to CASSLAFRNTDTQYF. Supplemented by reference TRBV2 and TRBJ2-3, the full variable domain reads EPEVTQTPSHQVTQMGQEVILRCVPISNHLYFYWYRQILGQKVEFLVSFYNNEISEKSEIFDDQFSVERPDGSNFTLKIRSTKLEDSAMYFCASSLAFRNTDTQYFGPGTRLTVL.

This clonotype has at least ten counts. This sequence joins TRBV3-1 and TRBJ2-1, with D unclear. V was cut by 0 bases and J by 5 bases, with 11 bases left in between. The CDR3 contains 15 residues. In germline, CDR1 is LGHDT, CDR2 YNNKEL (reference sequence). The chain's CDR3 is CASSQDGAPNNEQFF. CDR3 bases: TGTGCCAGCAGCCAAGATGGCGCTCCTAACAATGAGCAGTTCTTC.

This clonotype was seen a handful of times. The chain links TRBV12-5 to TRBJ2-1, with D perhaps matching TRBD1 (5 bases). V was pared by 4 bases and J by 3 bases, with 16 bases between. CDR1 is LGHNT, CDR2 FRNRAP, per germline. The CDR3 length is 16 residues. DNA for the CDR3: TGTGCTAGTGGTTCAACGTGGGGCCGAAACTACAATGAGCAGTTCTTC. This gives the protein CASGSTWGRNYNEQFF.

The chain links TRBV5-1 to TRBJ2-2, with 14 positions matching TRBD2. CDR1 is SGHRS, CDR2 YFSETQ, per germline. Trimming removed 4 bases from V and 6 bases from J; junction bases left unmatched: 8. The CDR3 has 17 residues. CDR3 in amino acids: CASSLRTSGRYPGELFF. The CDR3 DNA reads as TGCGCCAGCAGCCTACGGACTAGCGGGAGGTACCCCGGGGAGCTGTTTTTT.

This clonotype was seen ten or more times. The V gene is TRBV27, the J gene TRBJ2-7, with unresolved D. Germline CDR1 reads MNHEY; CDR2 reads SMNVEV (reference sequence). Between the trimmed V and J ends, which lost 4 bases and 0 bases, there was a span of 7 bases. The CDR3 covers 13 residues. The CDR3 loop is CASSYRSSYEQYF. In DNA, the CDR3 is TGTGCCAGCAGTTATCGGAGCTCCTACGAGCAGTACTTC.

The rearrangement links TRBV29-1 to TRBJ2-1; D unclear. Deletions cut 2 bases from V and 5 bases from J, with 10 bases between. Germline-derived CDR1 and CDR2 are SQVTM and ANQGSEA. The CDR3 has 13 amino acids. CDR3 residues: CSVESWSDNEQFF. The CDR3 nucleotides read TGCAGCGTTGAATCATGGTCAGACAATGAGCAGTTCTTC.

This clonotype has a handful of counts. This chain connects TRBV9 to TRBJ1-2, with 8 positions matching TRBD1. Germline V gene lookup returns CDR1 SGDLS and CDR2 YYNGEE. This CDR3 contains 15 residues. Unmatched junction bases numbered 7, after V lost 0 bases and J lost 6 bases. The CDR3 DNA follows: TGTGCCAGCAGCGTAGAGTGGACAGGGTTGAATGGCTACACCTTC. Translating gives CASSVEWTGLNGYTF. The entire variable domain, with the rest obtained from reference TRBV9 and TRBJ1-2, is as follows: DSGVTQTPKHLITATGQRVTLRCSPRSGDLSVYWYQQSLDQGLQFLIQYYNGEERAKGNILERFSAQQFPDLHSELNLSSLELGDSALYFCASSVEWTGLNGYTFGSGTRLTVV.

The chain links TRBV5-1 to TRBJ1-1, with D maybe TRBD1 (5 bases). Germline V CDR1 and CDR2: SGHRS, YFSETQ. This CDR3 comprises 14 residues. V was clipped by 4 bases and J by 0 bases, with 10 bases between them. The CDR3 loop reads CASSVTDLNTEAFF. The CDR3 DNA is TGCGCCAGCAGCGTGACAGATTTGAACACTGAAGCTTTCTTT.

The J gene is TRBJ1-1, the V gene TRBV12-3 or TRBV12-4; tentatively, D is TRBD1 (5 bases). The CDR3 runs to 12 residues. V was pared by 1 base and J by 12 bases, with 12 bases between. CDR3 nucleotides: TGTGCCAGCAGTTTAGAGACAGCTACCCCTTTCTTT. Residues: CASSLETATPFF.

The chain combines TRBV27 with TRBJ1-2, with 8 bases lining up with TRBD1. From germline, CDR1 is MNHEY and CDR2 SMNVEV (reference sequence). J was trimmed by 8 bases and V by 3 bases; bases with no gene match: 8. The CDR3 is 14 amino acids. Here the CDR3 DNA reads TGTGCCAGCAGTTTGTTTGACAGGGGCTGGGGCTACACCTTC. Its protein product is CASSLFDRGWGYTF.

The chain has TRBV5-6 and TRBJ1-4; TRBD1 matches at 8 bases. This CDR3 contains 15 residues. V dropped 4 bases and J dropped 6; count of bases not matched to a gene: 8. Germline CDR1 SGHDT, CDR2 YYEEEE. DNA for the CDR3: TGTGCCAGCAGCAGCGGGGCAGGGGGCTATGAAAAACTGTTTTTT. Its protein product is CASSSGAGGYEKLFF.

This clonotype was detected ten times or more. This sequence joins TRBV10-1 and TRBJ2-7, with D hard to call. This CDR3 has 13 residues. V shed 6 bases and J shed 3 bases, with 12 bases lying between them. Per germline, CDR1 WNHNN and CDR2 SYGVQD (reference sequence). This CDR3 reads CASSLDLGYEQYF. In DNA form, the CDR3 reads TGCGCCAGCAGCCTCGACCTAGGCTACGAGCAGTACTTC.